The table lists the clone carrying this TCR beta chain with a few counts. Antigen unknown. J was trimmed by 7 bases and V by 6 bases; bases with no gene match: 11. Per the germline V gene, CDR1 is MDHEN and CDR2 is SYDVKM. The CDR3 has 15 residues. These data originate in a study of response to subunit inactivated influenza vaccine. The study's findings and limits: New T cells are recruited in small numbers by each seasonal influenza vaccination, according to the authors' suggestion.

TCRdb re-called the RT-PCR reads through MiXCR, storing one row per CDR3 protein. The sample comprises under 850,000 distinct CDR3 sequences, less than 20% of which are singletons, and about 11% rests with the top ten. The sequenced sample was PBMCs from blood, obtained 5 days after vaccination. The chain links TRBV28 to TRBJ2-1; 8 nucleotides align to TRBD2. This TCR was recovered from a man aged 50-59 years who received an inactivated influenza vaccine. CDR3 nucleotides: TGTGCCAGCAGCCGGGGACTAGTCCTTGGGAATGAGCAGTTCTTC. Encoded protein: CASSRGLVLGNEQFF.